The 15 T cell receptor beta chains presented below share a single source sample, sequenced in a study of regulatory T cells in long-lasting Graves disease. Documented time point: persistent/refractory GD, antithyroid drugs over 5 years with positive TRAb. PBMC RNA was the source of the TCR library. Arm-PCR of CDR3 regions and iRepertoire HTBI primers were the basis on which TCR beta libraries were built. TCRdb re-called the multiplex PCR reads with MiXCR, one entry per CDR3 protein. The data show about 470,000 distinct CDR3 sequences, less than 25% seen once. This sample comprised peripheral blood mononuclear cells (PBMCs), obtained when the disease was refractory, from a patient treated with antithyroid drugs. The receptor source for this set is a female donor with Graves disease.

The V gene is TRBV7-9, the J gene TRBJ1-2; no clear D gene. CDR1 and CDR2 from the germline V gene are SEHNR and FQNEAQ (reference sequence). The CDR3 is made up of 16 amino acids. V lost 1 base, J lost 3 bases, and 15 bases lay in between. The CDR3 region is CASSLVKVGRYYGYTF. In DNA form, the CDR3 reads TGTGCCAGCAGCTTAGTTAAAGTCGGACGATACTATGGCTACACCTTC.

This clonotype was recorded at least ten times. CDR3 bases: TGTGCCAGCAGGACCGGGACAGGGGCCGGGGAGCTGTTTTTT. Its translation: CASRTGTGAGELFF. The chain has TRBV6-1 and TRBJ2-2, with TRBD1 matching 10 bases. Germline trimming cut 6 bases from V and 6 bases from J; bases unmatched to any gene: 4. The CDR3 loop spans 14 amino acids. Looked up from germline, CDR1 is MNHNS and CDR2 is SASEGT.

This clonotype came up a few times. The rearrangement joins TRBV28 to TRBJ2-3, with D perhaps matching TRBD2 (5 bases). Trimming cost V 4 bases and J 2 bases, with 16 bases left between them. The germline gives CDR1 MDHEN, CDR2 SYDVKM. This CDR3 has 16 residues. The CDR3 loop is CASSSVRGSLTDTQYF. The CDR3 DNA sequence: TGTGCCAGCAGTTCGGTACGGGGATCACTCACAGATACGCAGTATTTT.

In this sample, this clonotype turned up many times. The chain employs TRBV11-2 and TRBJ2-3; D call uncertain. Looked up from germline, CDR1 is SGHAT and CDR2 is FQNNGV. V was trimmed by 2 bases and J by 1 base, leaving 4 bases between them. The CDR3 consists of 13 residues. CDR3 sequence reads: CASSLRGTDTQYF. The CDR3 DNA follows: TGTGCCAGCAGCTTAAGGGGCACAGATACGCAGTATTTT.

This clonotype was counted many times. The V gene is TRBV2, the J gene TRBJ2-2; 10 bases line up with TRBD2. V lost 5 bases and J lost 5; bases outside the gene matches: 8. The CDR3 totals 16 residues. From germline, CDR1 is SNHLY and CDR2 FYNNEI. DNA for the CDR3: TGTGCCAGCAGTACAAAGCGGGAGGGGGGAACCGGGGAGCTGTTTTTT. The encoded protein is CASSTKREGGTGELFF.

Turning to this clonotype: A much larger clone lies a single base off, so this may be a read error. The CDR3 sequence: CTSSQYRGTNSPLHF. CDR3 coding DNA: TGTACCAGCAGCCAGTACAGGGGAACCAATTCACCCCTCCACTTT. The genes are TRBV7-2 and TRBJ1-6; TRBD1 agrees at 7 bases. The CDR3 extends over 15 amino acids. The J segment lost 7 bases and the V segment lost 5 bases, leaving 8 bases of the junction unmatched. Looked up from germline, CDR1 is SGHTA and CDR2 is FQGNSA.

Concerning this clonotype itself: The junction shows a germline mismatch at one end, possibly a read error. The chain uses TRBV10-3 and TRBJ2-1; 9 positions match TRBD1. The assigned J gene may be wrong: the sequence end matches TRBJ2-5 better. Germline CDR1 is ENHRY and CDR2 is SYGVKD. This CDR3 has 16 amino acids. The CDR3 coding sequence is TGTGCCAGCAGTGAACCCACTACAGGGGGCAGCGAGACCCAGTACTTC. Amino acid sequence: CASSEPTTGGSETQYF.

At least ten counts were recorded for this clonotype. The chain uses TRBV7-2 and TRBJ1-5; no reliable D call. CDR3 length: 15 amino acids. The V and J ends lost 1 base and 4 bases respectively, with 11 bases between them. Germline values: CDR1 SGHTA, CDR2 FQGNSA. CDR3 loop: CASSLVGFRNQPQHF. Here the CDR3 DNA reads TGTGCCAGCAGCTTAGTAGGATTCCGGAATCAGCCCCAGCATTTT.

This clonotype has ten or more counts. The V and J genes are TRBV2 and TRBJ2-7; D gene uncertain. V was trimmed by 5 bases and J by 2 bases, leaving 10 bases between them. The germline V gene encodes CDR1 SNHLY and CDR2 FYNNEI. The CDR3 covers 13 residues. The CDR3 protein is CASSFGSPYEQYF. The CDR3 bases are TGTGCCAGCAGTTTCGGCTCCCCCTACGAGCAGTACTTC.

This clonotype was detected a few times. The junction shows a germline mismatch at one end, possibly a read error. The V call is TRBV7-9, the J call TRBJ2-7, with D tentatively TRBD2 (5 bases). The CDR3 extends over 12 amino acids. Looked up from germline, CDR1 is SEHNR and CDR2 is FQNEAQ (reference sequence). CDR3 in DNA: TGTGCCACCAGCGGCCGCACCTACGAGCAGTACTTC. It codes for CATSGRTYEQYF.

The sample holds a few counts of this clonotype. The gene calls are TRBV30 and TRBJ2-7, with no clear D. The CDR3 contains 13 residues. V lost 3 bases and J lost 3, with 12 bases in between. Per the germline V gene, CDR1 is GTSNPN and CDR2 is SVGIG (reference sequence). In DNA form, the CDR3 reads TGTGCCTGGAGAGGACCCCCAAACTACGAGCAGTACTTC. It is translated as CAWRGPPNYEQYF.

At least ten counts were recorded for this clonotype. V and J are TRBV5-1 and TRBJ1-1, with D possibly TRBD1 on 5 matching bases. Trimming stripped 4 bases from V and 4 bases from J, with 17 bases between. The CDR3 runs 15 residues. The germline V gene encodes CDR1 SGHRS and CDR2 YFSETQ. CDR3 sequence: CASSPGFGGGTEAFF. In DNA, the CDR3 is TGCGCCAGCAGCCCGGGGTTTGGGGGAGGCACTGAAGCTTTCTTT.

The genes are TRBV7-9 and TRBJ1-5; no reliable D call. Trimming took 3 bases from V and 2 from J, leaving 8 bases between them. This CDR3 contains 14 residues. Germline V gene data show CDR1 as SEHNR and CDR2 as FQNEAQ (reference sequence). CDR3 bases: TGTGCCAGCAGCTTCGGGGTATGCAATCAGCCCCAGCATTTT. Its protein product is CASSFGVCNQPQHF.

This clonotype was recorded a few times. This sequence joins TRBV5-6 and TRBJ2-7, with TRBD2 identical over 10 bases. Germline loops: CDR1 SGHDT, CDR2 YYEEEE. This CDR3 spans 22 amino acids. V was pared by 0 bases and J by 4 bases, with 25 bases of the junction left unmatched. The DNA for the CDR3 is TGTGCCAGCAGCTTGGCTTCGTCTAGCGGGAGTATGACCAACGTCGGGTATTACGAGCAGTACTTC. This encodes CASSLASSSGSMTNVGYYEQYF.

About this clonotype: This clone may be a read error of a much larger clone one base away. The V gene is TRBV3-1, the J gene TRBJ2-7; D not certain. CDR1 LGHDT and CDR2 YNNKEL come from the germline V gene (reference sequence). This CDR3 has 16 amino acids. The CDR3 protein is CASSQDSAVVSCEQYF. CDR3 nucleotide sequence: TGTGCCAGCAGCCAAGATTCCGCAGTAGTTTCCTGCGAGCAGTACTTC.